This TCR beta chain was retrieved from a study of cytomegalovirus exposure and HLA in healthy donors. Study-wide results and caveats: In vitro data verified a few CMV-associated chains as specific for CMV antigens. It was reportedly the case that the classifier diagnosed cytomegalovirus status with high specificity and sensitivity. According to the study, 160 or so TCR beta chains were cytomegalovirus-associated.

TCRdb's table, derived via immunoSEQ multiplex PCR, lists solely in-frame clones and lacks some. In the table there are 190,000 or so clones, 80% to 85% of which are singletons. This clone appeared once. As yet, its antigen is unknown. This sequence was found in a woman aged 18-30 years in good health and CMV-seropositive. Sample: PBMCs.

CDR3 amino acids: CASSSGAKQPQHF. The CDR3 coding sequence is TGTGCCAGCAGTTCAGGGGCCAAACAGCCCCAGCATTTT. This chain connects TRBV6-5 to TRBJ1-5, with D maybe TRBD1 (6 bases). V lost 4 bases to trimming and J lost 7 bases, with 11 bases between them. Germline V gene lookup returns CDR1 MNHEY and CDR2 SVGAGI. The CDR3 loop spans 13 amino acids.